This T cell receptor beta chain came from a study of identical twins. Overall study results and limits: Low generation-probability sequences were in excess among twin-shared out-of-frame alpha sequences. The models gave estimates that fell short of the out-of-frame TCR alpha sharing seen in monozygotic twins. Twins shared beta out-of-frame sequences in excess, but this excess was weaker.

Healthy Caucasians made up all donors. In the case of this clonotype: Its antigen is not identified.

The CDR3 spans 16 residues. CDR1 is SEHNR, CDR2 FQNEAQ, per germline (reference sequence). V gave up 5 bases and J gave up 7 bases; unmatched junction bases: 9. MiXCR, run by TCRdb on the 5' RACE reads, gives a single entry per CDR3 protein. The sample includes a few hundred thousand distinct CDR3 sequences, more than 9% seen only once; the top ten take 9% to 10%. This receptor was identified in a middle-aged man in good health. Sequencing was carried out using memory T cells sorted from blood. The chain joins TRBV7-9 to TRBJ2-2; 11 bases are a match to TRBD2. CDR3 sequence reads: CASSPDRGTSGGELFF. The CDR3 nucleotides are TGTGCCAGCAGCCCCGACCGAGGGACTAGCGGCGGGGAGCTGTTTTTT.